The 29 T cell receptor beta chains listed next were all sequenced from one sample in a study of tumor-infiltrating lymphocytes in primary liver carcinoma. Production of TCR beta cDNA used roughly 500 ng total RNA together with a constant-region primer. Libraries for TCR beta were built through three nested multiplex PCR rounds, which together made up a slightly modified ARM-PCR procedure. For about 11 cycles apiece, the opening two PCR rounds ran with TRBV1-TRBV30 forward primers and a C-beta reverse primer. TCRdb fed the multiplex PCR reads into MiXCR, producing one record per CDR3 protein. This table holds fewer than 40,000 distinct CDR3 sequences, around two thirds found once. Between about 17 and 34 mg of unsorted bulk tissue served as the source from which RNA and DNA were co-extracted. The sample comprised liver tumor tissue from sampling region 3. Stated subset: tumor region T3, left-lateral pole. The receptors stem from a woman aged 30 to 39 with primary liver carcinoma and hepatitis B virus infection.

This clonotype was seen more than once but under ten times. The chain links TRBV12-3 or TRBV12-4 to TRBJ2-1, with a possible D match to TRBD2 (5 bases). There are 16 residues in the CDR3. V shed 5 bases and J shed 5 bases, with 19 bases lying between them. The CDR3: CASSPLVSSFNNEQFF. The CDR3 nucleotides read TGTGCCAGCAGTCCCCTTGTTTCTAGCTTCAACAATGAGCAGTTCTTC.

A note on this clonotype: The CDR3 ends on some other residue instead of the conserved phenylalanine or tryptophan, so this is likely a read error. This chain links TRBV6-5 with TRBJ2-5; no definite D call. From germline, CDR1 is MNHEY and CDR2 SVGAGI. The CDR3 has 15 residues. Between the trimmed V and J ends, which lost 3 bases and 4 bases, there was a span of 15 bases. The CDR3 bases are TGTGCCAGCAGTTATGGCCTCGCCCCGGGAGAGACCCAGTACCTC. This gives the protein CASSYGLAPGETQYL.

The count of this clonotype is one. This may arise from a read error, as a much more abundant clone is one base away. The chain uses TRBV12-3 or TRBV12-4 and TRBJ2-1, with D hard to call. Trimming removed 5 bases from V and 12 bases from J, with 20 bases in between. The CDR3 sequence is 14 residues long. CDR3: CASSITETSDGQFF. CDR3 bases: TGTGCCAGCAGTATTACCGAGACTTCCGATGGGCAGTTCTTC.

As regards this clonotype: The junction departs from germline at one end; a sequencing error may be responsible. The J gene is TRBJ2-1, the V gene TRBV10-3, with D perhaps matching TRBD2 (5 bases). Germline V gene lookup returns CDR1 ENHRY and CDR2 SYGVKD. The CDR3 covers 14 residues. The CDR3 nucleotides are TGTGCTATCAGTCCCATGGCGACCCGGGATGGGCAGTTCTTC. Amino acid sequence: CAISPMATRDGQFF.

For this clonotype: At one end the junction does not follow the germline gene, possibly because of a read error. This chain joins TRBV29-1 and TRBJ2-7; TRBD2 is a possible D gene (6 bases). The CDR3 consists of 13 residues. Germline assignment: CDR1 SQVTM and CDR2 ANQGSEA. The chain's CDR3 is CGVMRHSAGEQYF. The CDR3 DNA sequence: TGCGGCGTTATGCGACACTCAGCGGGCGAGCAGTACTTC.

In its sample, this clonotype was seen many times. The V call is TRBV11-2, the J call TRBJ2-5, with 8 bases aligning to TRBD1. The germline gives CDR1 SGHAT, CDR2 FQNNGV. V shed 4 bases and J 1 base; nucleotides not matched to a gene: 2. CDR3 length: 14 residues. For the CDR3, the DNA is TGTGCCAGCAGCTCCGGACAGGGCCAAGAGACCCAGTACTTC. Residues: CASSSGQGQETQYF. The full variable domain, rest sourced from reference TRBV11-2 and TRBJ2-5, is EAGVAQSPRYKIIEKRQSVAFWCNPISGHATLYWYQQILGQGPKLLIQFQNNGVVDDSQLPKDRFSAERLKGVDSTLKIQPAKLEDSAVYLCASSSGQGQETQYFGPGTRLLVL.

The chain carries TRBV11-2 and TRBJ2-1; D gene unclear. CDR1 and CDR2 from the germline V gene are SGHAT and FQNNGV. The V gene lost 0 bases and the J gene lost 7 bases, with 10 bases spanning the gap. This CDR3 contains 14 residues. The CDR3 loop reads CASSLEWPHNEQFF. The CDR3 bases are TGTGCCAGCAGCTTAGAATGGCCACATAATGAGCAGTTCTTC.

Concerning this clonotype: This CDR3 is missing its conserved last phenylalanine or tryptophan, likely due to a read error. The rearrangement links TRBV5-5 to TRBJ1-6; D is unresolved. The germline V gene has CDR1 SGHKS and CDR2 YYEKEE (reference sequence). The CDR3 consists of 14 residues. The CDR3 sequence is CASSLDVSNPPLHS. The CDR3 nucleotides read TGTGCCAGTAGCTTGGACGTCAGTAATCCACCCCTCCACTCT.

About this clonotype itself: A much larger clone lies one base from this, so it may be a read error. The chain has TRBV6-6 and TRBJ2-7, with TRBD2 as a possible D gene (5 bases). Germline V lookup: CDR1 MNHNY, CDR2 SVGAGI (reference sequence). The CDR3 covers 14 residues. The CDR3: CVSTKVEGVYEQYF. The CDR3 coding sequence is TGTGTCAGCACCAAAGTCGAGGGAGTCTACGAGCAGTACTTC.

Points on this clonotype: At one of its ends the junction is not consistent with the germline gene, which may arise from a read error. The chain uses TRBV14 and TRBJ1-6, with D maybe TRBD1 (5 bases). There are 14 residues in the CDR3. The germline CDR1 and CDR2 sequences are SGHDN and FVKESK. CDR3 region: CASSQAGRNSPLHF. The CDR3 coding sequence is TGTGCAAGCAGCCAGGCAGGGAGGAATTCACCCCTCCACTTT.

As to this clonotype: Its ends do not fully match the called genes, so a read error is possible. This chain joins TRBV11-2 and TRBJ1-2, with D uncertain. The germline V gene has CDR1 SGHAT and CDR2 FQNNGV. This CDR3 spans 14 amino acids. In DNA, the CDR3 is TGTGCCATCAGCTTAGCATCCGTGTTTGGTGGCTACACCTTC. It specifies CAISLASVFGGYTF.

In the case of this clonotype: The CDR3 carries no conserved terminal phenylalanine or tryptophan, so it likely arises from a read error. The V call is TRBV29-1, the J call TRBJ1-2; TRBD1 might be the D (5 bases). The germline gives CDR1 SQVTM, CDR2 ANQGSEA. Trimming removed 7 bases at V and 6 bases at J, with 12 bases between. The CDR3 length is 11 residues. The CDR3 sequence: CSGGGSDGYTI. CDR3 in DNA: TGCAGCGGGGGGGGGTCCGATGGCTACACCATC.

Concerning this clonotype itself: The conserved closing phenylalanine or tryptophan is absent in this CDR3, likely reflecting a read error. The chain is built from TRBV11-2 and TRBJ2-2; 8 bases are a match to TRBD1. This CDR3 contains 15 residues. Germline trimming cut 7 bases from V and 3 bases from J; bases unmatched to any gene: 7. Germline lookup yields CDR1 SGHAT and CDR2 FQNNGV. The CDR3 spells CASNVETGDTGELFL. The CDR3 DNA is TGTGCCAGCAACGTAGAGACAGGGGACACCGGGGAGCTGTTTCTC.

As concerns this clonotype: A single base separates this from a much larger clone, so it may be a read error. V is TRBV7-9 and J is TRBJ2-7; 8 bases match TRBD1. This CDR3 comprises 16 residues. Germline CDR1 SEHNR, CDR2 FQNEAQ (reference sequence). CDR3 sequence: CASSPWDQGADYKQYF. The CDR3 DNA sequence: TGTGCCAGCAGCCCCTGGGATCAGGGGGCGGACTACAAGCAGTACTTC.

Ten or more counts support this clonotype. The rearrangement uses TRBV11-2 and TRBJ2-1, with D possibly matching TRBD1 (6 bases). The germline V and J ends were trimmed by 0 bases and 3 bases, with 15 bases remaining between them. Germline V gives CDR1 SGHAT, CDR2 FQNNGV. The CDR3 sequence is 17 residues long. The CDR3 DNA sequence: TGTGCCAGCAGCTTAGATCAACAGGGTATGGTCTACAATGAGCAGTTCTTC. It specifies CASSLDQQGMVYNEQFF.

The CDR3 sequence is CASSPVLCLAKNTEYF. CDR3 nucleotide sequence: TGTGCCAGCAGTCCCGTATTGTGTCTAGCCAAAAACACTGAGTACTTC. The rearrangement uses TRBV11-2 and TRBJ2-4; weak D call: TRBD2 (5 bases). The V gene lost 6 bases and the J gene lost 14 bases, with 29 bases spanning the gap. Per the germline V gene, CDR1 is SGHAT and CDR2 is FQNNGV. The CDR3 consists of 16 residues.

The V and J genes are TRBV29-1 and TRBJ2-3, with 7 bases lining up with TRBD1. Per germline, CDR1 SQVTM and CDR2 ANQGSEA. V lost 6 bases, J lost 1 base, and 37 bases stayed unmatched. The CDR3 runs 24 residues. The CDR3 coding sequence is TGCAGCGTAGAGCAGATACAAGGCCGACAGGGCCCGGCGGAAACTAACGGAGGCACAGATACGCAGTATTTT. It translates to CSVEQIQGRQGPAETNGGTDTQYF.

On this clonotype: Given a much more abundant clone one base away, this may be a read error. The chain employs TRBV11-2 and TRBJ2-3; D gene ambiguous. Germline lookup yields CDR1 SGHAT and CDR2 FQNNGV. This CDR3 region has 11 residues. The CDR3 here is CTSSRTDTQYF. The CDR3 coding sequence is TGTACCAGCAGCCGAACAGATACGCAGTATTTT.

V usage is TRBV11-2 and J usage is TRBJ2-5, with TRBD1 matching 7 bases. Trimming at V came to 5 bases and at J to 3 bases, leaving 15 bases not matched to a gene. CDR1 SGHAT and CDR2 FQNNGV come from the germline V gene. The CDR3 totals 17 residues. In DNA form, the CDR3 reads TGTGCCAGCAGCCCCCCTCGACAGGGAGTTTGTAAAGAGACCCAGTACTTC. Residues: CASSPPRQGVCKETQYF.

This clonotype was detected many times. The chain uses TRBV11-2 and TRBJ2-7; D call uncertain. The germline V gene encodes CDR1 SGHAT and CDR2 FQNNGV. V was clipped by 5 bases and J by 1 base, with 15 bases between them. There are 15 residues in the CDR3. This CDR3 is CASSLSVGISYEQYF. CDR3 DNA sequence: TGTGCCAGCAGCCTATCTGTGGGAATATCCTACGAGCAGTACTTC.

This clonotype was observed a single time. V gene TRBV4-2 combines with J gene TRBJ2-2; 10 bases are shared with TRBD2. After removal of 4 bases from V and 10 bases from J, the junction contained 21 bases not matched to a gene. Germline V gene sequence: CDR1 LGHNA, CDR2 YNFKEQ. The length of the CDR3 is 19 residues. The CDR3 is CASSLNGVPSGSKSEELFF. CDR3 in DNA: TGTGCCAGCAGCCTAAACGGCGTGCCTAGCGGGAGTAAGAGCGAGGAGCTGTTTTTT.

To note about this clonotype: An end of the junction differs from the germline gene, which may be a read error. The chain has TRBV11-3 and TRBJ2-5; D tentatively reads TRBD1 or TRBD2 (5 bases each). This CDR3 comprises 15 residues. CDR1 is SGHNT and CDR2 is YENEEA in the germline V gene. The CDR3 DNA follows: TGTGCCAGTAGCCCACCGGGGACCTACCAAGTGACCCAGTACTTC. The encoded protein is CASSPPGTYQVTQYF. Combining the CDR3 with reference TRBV11-3 and TRBJ2-5 gives the whole variable domain EAGVVQSPRYKIIEKKQPVAFWCNPISGHNTLYWYLQNLGQGPELLIRYENEEAVDDSQLPKDRFSAERLKGVDSTLKIQPAELGDSAVYLCASSPPGTYQVTQYFGPGTRLLVL.

This clonotype occurred many times. Being one base from a much bigger clone, this may be a read error. The rearrangement uses TRBV11-2 and TRBJ2-7, with a tentative D call TRBD1 (6 bases). The CDR3 extends over 14 amino acids. Germline V CDR1 and CDR2: SGHAT, FQNNGV. CDR3 DNA: TGTGTCAGCAGCCCCCCTTCAGGGGCTAGCGAGCAGTACTTC. Amino acids: CVSSPPSGASEQYF.

This clonotype came up a few times. The junction differs from germline at one of its ends, possibly a read error. The chain is built from TRBV6-1 and TRBJ2-7; D remains ambiguous. Germline-derived CDR1 and CDR2 are MNHNS and SASEGT. The CDR3 totals 14 residues. The CDR3 region is CACSEAFEVYEQYF. Here the CDR3 DNA reads TGTGCCTGCAGTGAAGCTTTCGAGGTGTACGAGCAGTACTTC.

Comments on this clonotype: A clone one base away is much larger, so this may be a read error. The chain recombines TRBV29-1 with TRBJ1-2; D might be TRBD1 (6 bases). V shed 3 bases and J shed 9 bases, with 23 bases lying between them. Per the germline V gene, CDR1 is SQVTM and CDR2 is ANQGSEA. This CDR3 has 15 residues. The CDR3 reads CSVDRGAVGAGCYTF. The CDR3 nucleotides are TGCAGCGTTGATCGGGGGGCAGTAGGGGCCGGCTGCTACACCTTC.

To note about this clonotype: A junction boundary mismatches the germline segment, possibly from a read error. The chain has TRBV7-9 and TRBJ2-5; tentatively, D is TRBD1 (6 bases). The CDR3 runs 14 residues. Per germline, CDR1 SEHNR and CDR2 FQNEAQ (reference sequence). The CDR3 loop reads CANNAQQGQESQYF. The CDR3, as DNA: TGTGCCAACAACGCGCAACAGGGACAAGAGAGCCAGTACTTC.

The V gene is TRBV11-1, the J gene TRBJ2-4; D is perhaps TRBD2 (6 bases). V dropped 3 bases and J dropped 5 bases, with 20 bases sitting between them. The germline V gene encodes CDR1 SGHAT and CDR2 FQDESV (reference sequence). CDR3 length: 17 residues. The CDR3 bases are TGTGCCAGCAGCTTTCCCGGAACTAGCAGGACCGAAAACATTCAGTACTTC. Protein product: CASSFPGTSRTENIQYF.

Regarding this clonotype: No conserved phenylalanine or tryptophan is present at the end of the CDR3, so a read error is the likely explanation. The DNA is left out, because the CDR3 cannot be placed on it with certainty; the CDR3 is given as TCRdb lists it. The chain couples TRBV11-3 to TRBJ2-1; the DNA was not used to check the table's D call, TRBD2. The germline V gene has CDR1 SGHNT and CDR2 YENEEA. The CDR3 has 15 amino acids, counting both end residues. The CDR3 region is CASSRLAGGGYKQLS.

This clonotype was counted only a few times. Its ends do not fully match the called genes, so a read error is possible. This chain links TRBV11-1 with TRBJ2-3; 7 bases are shared with TRBD2. CDR1 SGHAT and CDR2 FQDESV come from the germline V gene (reference sequence). The CDR3 spans 14 residues. This chain's CDR3 is CVSSLRQRAGESHF. CDR3 bases: TGTGTTAGCAGCTTAAGGCAACGTGCGGGAGAGTCTCACTTT.